This TCR beta chain stems from a study of T cell repertoires in aging, cancer and after chemotherapy. Germline V gene sequence: CDR1 SGHRS, CDR2 YFSETQ. V shed 0 bases and J 2 bases; nucleotides not matched to a gene: 4. The CDR3 covers 16 residues. A mixed TRB-A/B primer pool amplified rearranged TRB by multiplex touch-down PCR. From the multiplex PCR reads, TCRdb called clonotypes with MiXCR, one entry per CDR3 protein. The sample gives some 10,000 distinct CDR3 sequences, around 33% of which show up once; approximately 2.8% is in the top ten. The template was genomic DNA from peripheral blood, not RNA. General study findings and limits: Untreated cancer patients had significantly lower blood TCR diversity than age-matched healthy donors.

On this clonotype itself: Antigen unknown.

The TCR originated in a human donor in good health. The sample was blood. V is TRBV5-1 and J is TRBJ2-5; 10 nucleotides align to TRBD1. CDR3 coding DNA: TGCGCCAGCAGCTTGGGGGACAGGGGTCTACAAGAGACCCAGTACTTC. Translation: CASSLGDRGLQETQYF. Together with reference TRBV5-1 and TRBJ2-5, the CDR3 gives the full variable domain: KAGVTQTPRYLIKTRGQQVTLSCSPISGHRSVSWYQQTPGQGLQFLFEYFSETQRNKGNFPGRFSGRQFSNSRSEMNVSTLELGDSALYLCASSLGDRGLQETQYFGPGTRLLVL.